Listed here are 2 T cell receptor beta chains from one sample, sequenced in a study of lymphopenia after photon versus proton radiotherapy. TCRdb's copy holds only in-frame clones and misses some; the assay was immunoSEQ multiplex PCR. The sample carries about 26,000 clones, approximately 85% recorded once. The specimen comprised peripheral blood, sampled from a patient treated with photon-based radiotherapy. Receptor source: a man aged 25 to 40 with gastric cancer.

V usage is TRBV29-1 and J usage is TRBJ2-1; 10 bases map to TRBD2. The V gene end was trimmed by 4 bases and the J gene end by 9 bases; junction bases not matched to a gene: 12. CDR1 is SQVTM, CDR2 ANQGSEA, per germline. This CDR3 is 15 amino acids long. The CDR3 nucleotides read TGCAGCGTTGTGGGTCTAGCGGGAGACCGGGGTGAGCAGTTCTTC. As protein: CSVVGLAGDRGEQFF.

The rearrangement links TRBV9 to TRBJ1-2; the D is unclear. CDR1 is SGDLS, CDR2 YYNGEE, per germline. There are 13 residues in the CDR3. With 5 bases removed from V and 6 bases from J, the gap between germline ends came to 14 bases. The CDR3 sequence is CASSPPTLDGYTF. The CDR3 DNA reads TGTGCCAGCAGTCCCCCTACCTTGGATGGCTACACCTTC.